This TCR beta chain was observed in a study of shared clonotypes between healthy human individuals. Study-level background: Three plates were used per donor for CD4 naive, three for CD4 memory, two for CD8 naive and one for CD8 memory.

Comment on this clone: Its target is not known.

Assay used: immunoSEQ multiplex PCR; TCRdb lists only in-frame clones, some missing. The sample comprises roughly 720,000 clones, around 90% of which are singletons, and 34% rests with the top ten. Study-wide points: Across a handful of donors, naive CD4 shared around 5.4%, naive CD8 around 3.5%, memory CD4 less than 2.5%, memory CD8 0.4% to 0.5%. Rarefaction showed that sequencing of sorted subsets was incomplete (despite large depth).

In germline, CDR1 is MNHNS, CDR2 SASEGT. Trimming left V 6 bases short and J 3 bases short, with 11 bases between. The CDR3 runs 13 residues. Sequenced sample: memory CD8+ T cells from PBMCs. This sample's subset: CD45RO+ cells pooled with CCR7-negative TemRA cells. The gene calls are TRBV6-1 and TRBJ1-1; D uncertain. The source of this sequence is a man aged 18-30 years in good health. Some clones in this sample may be carry-over from other donors' samples. The CDR3 spells CASSNPRDTEAFF. The CDR3 DNA sequence: TGTGCCAGCAGCAACCCCCGGGACACTGAAGCTTTCTTT.